Below, one T cell receptor (beta chain) is given with its context. These data belong to a study of blood T cell repertoires in COVID-19. Profiled with immunoSEQ multiplex PCR; TCRdb holds only in-frame clones, not every one. The sample gives some 320,000 clones, roughly nine tenths of which show up once; 2.6% is in the top ten. Per the germline V gene, CDR1 is SNHLY and CDR2 is FYNNEI. The V end lost 10 bases, the J end lost 5 bases, and 17 bases lay between the germline ends. The CDR3 runs to 13 residues. Those who participated ranged in age from roughly 18 to 90 years and resided in about two dozen US areas. In assigning cohorts, the study relied on participant-reported clinical history.

Sequenced material: PBMCs or T cells enriched from blood (not recorded which). The receptor's source is a man in his sixties who had recovered from COVID-19. This rearrangement joins TRBV2 to TRBJ1-1; D is uncertain. Here the CDR3 reads CATPVGGRTEAFF. For the CDR3, the DNA is TGTGCCACCCCGGTGGGCGGGAGGACTGAAGCTTTCTTT.